This T cell receptor (beta chain) was obtained from a study of human T cells and chemical hapten exposure. Study-level findings and limits: TCRs above 1 in 1000 frequency stayed constant with DPC sensitization. Expanded TCRs were compared with controls, and the expanded TCRs formed significantly more large CDR3 similarity clusters.

TCRdb reprocessed the RACE reads via MiXCR and lists one record per CDR3 protein. Counted here are about 93,000 distinct CDR3 sequences, 8.5% occurring once; the ten biggest clones make up 2.5% to 3%. This clonotype was observed a few times. The antigen is undetermined. Trimming shortened V by 3 bases and J by 0 bases, and 11 bases separated the two germline ends. The CDR3 is 15 residues long. Per germline, CDR1 MNHNS and CDR2 SASEGT. As to time point: pre-sensitization, week 0. Treatment denoted: therapeutic diphenylcyclopropenone sensitization with weekly scalp DPC. Blood sampling occurred before each patch-test application.

Sample: whole blood, taken in connection with sensitization to the hapten diphenylcyclopropenone (DPC). The sequence was collected from a middle-aged man with alopecia areata. Some clones in this sample may be carry-over from other donors' samples. The gene calls are TRBV6-1 and TRBJ1-1; D uncertain. The CDR3 nucleotides read TGTGCCAGCAGTGACGTAGGATGGCTGAACACTGAAGCTTTCTTT. It encodes CASSDVGWLNTEAFF.